The 32 T cell receptor beta chains reported below all come from one sample, sequenced in a study of identical twins. One entry per CDR3 protein results from TCRdb running MiXCR on the 5' RACE reads. Of 100,000 or so distinct CDR3 sequences detected, about 5.6% appear once; the ten largest clones hold 10% to 15%. The sequencing sample was made of memory T cells sorted from blood. The receptors here all came from a woman between 50 and 59 years old in good health.

The chain links TRBV27 to TRBJ2-1, with D perhaps matching TRBD2 (5 bases). The V end was cut by 2 bases, the J end by 2 bases, with 13 bases between. Germline CDR1 MNHEY, CDR2 SMNVEV (reference sequence). CDR3 length: 16 amino acids. CDR3 nucleotides: TGTGCCAGCAGTTTAGGCAGACTAACACCCTACAATGAGCAGTTCTTC. Protein product: CASSLGRLTPYNEQFF.

The V and J genes are TRBV29-1 and TRBJ1-2; a possible D gene is TRBD1 (5 bases). There are 14 residues in the CDR3. V was shortened by 1 base and J by 7 bases, with 16 bases between the two germline ends. From germline, CDR1 is SQVTM and CDR2 ANQGSEA. DNA of the CDR3: TGCAGCGTTGAAGCGGCCGGGGCGCTGGGTGGCTACACCTTC. This gives the protein CSVEAAGALGGYTF.

The sample holds many counts of this clonotype. The chain combines TRBV6-6 with TRBJ1-1; no definite D call. CDR3 length equals 13 residues. V was trimmed by 7 bases and J by 13 bases, leaving 22 bases between them. CDR1 MNHNY and CDR2 SVGAGI come from the germline V gene (reference sequence). The chain's CDR3 is CASTSTIRARYFF. The CDR3 DNA sequence: TGTGCCAGCACCTCAACCATCCGGGCCAGATATTTCTTT.

This clonotype was picked up many times. The CDR3 region is CASSGGSMQYF. The CDR3 region has the DNA TGTGCCAGCAGCGGCGGATCCATGCAGTACTTC. The chain employs TRBV7-9 and TRBJ2-7; no reliable D call. Looked up from germline, CDR1 is SEHNR and CDR2 is FQNEAQ (reference sequence). The CDR3 extends over 11 amino acids. The V gene lost 5 bases and the J gene lost 9 bases, with 11 bases spanning the gap.

This clonotype was picked up a small number of times. The rearrangement joins TRBV7-3 to TRBJ2-1; perhaps TRBD2 as D (6 bases). This CDR3 contains 19 residues. The germline CDR1 and CDR2 sequences are SGHTA and FQGTGA. V lost 2 bases and J lost 0, with 20 bases in between. The CDR3 nucleotides are TGTGCCAGCAGCTTATGGGTTCGTAGTAGCGGTAGCTCCTACAATGAGCAGTTCTTC. Translation gives CASSLWVRSSGSSYNEQFF. The complete variable domain, with remaining parts taken from reference TRBV7-3 and TRBJ2-1, reads GAGVSQTPSNKVTEKGKYVELRCDPISGHTALYWYRQSLGQGPEFLIYFQGTGAADDSGLPNDRFFAVRPEGSVSTLKIQRTERGDSAVYLCASSLWVRSSGSSYNEQFFGPGTRLTVL.

Ten or more counts support this clonotype. This sequence joins TRBV20-1 and TRBJ2-1, with D perhaps matching TRBD2 (6 bases). Germline V gene sequence: CDR1 DFQATT, CDR2 SNEGSKA (reference sequence). The CDR3 is made up of 15 amino acids. Trimming removed 0 bases from V and 8 bases from J, with 17 bases in between. The chain's CDR3 is CSARDPSGSNYEQFF. The CDR3 DNA reads TGCAGTGCTAGAGATCCATCCGGGAGTAACTATGAGCAGTTCTTC.

This chain uses TRBV15 with TRBJ2-1, with TRBD2 matching 9 bases. The ends lost 2 bases at V and 10 bases at J; junction bases unmatched: 12. This CDR3 spans 16 amino acids. Germline V gene data show CDR1 as LNHNV and CDR2 as YYDKDF (reference sequence). The CDR3 loop reads CATSRPIAGVRGEQFF. CDR3 nucleotide sequence: TGTGCCACCAGCAGACCTATAGCGGGAGTCAGGGGGGAGCAGTTCTTC.

This clonotype appeared many times. This rearrangement joins TRBV12-3 or TRBV12-4 to TRBJ1-1; 9 nucleotides match TRBD1. After removal of 6 bases from V and 4 bases from J, the junction contained 6 bases not matched to a gene. The CDR3 extends over 14 amino acids. Here the CDR3 reads CASRRTGALTEAFF. As DNA, the CDR3 is TGTGCCAGCAGACGGACAGGGGCGCTCACTGAAGCTTTCTTT.

Concerning this clonotype itself: Given a much more abundant clone one base away, this may be a read error. The CDR3 region has the DNA TGTGCCTGTAAGGAACTAGCGGGAGGAGATACGCAGTATTTT. Its protein product is CACKELAGGDTQYF. The chain links TRBV30 to TRBJ2-3; 12 bases map to TRBD2. CDR3 size: 14 residues. V lost 6 bases, J lost 5 bases, and 6 bases stayed unmatched. Germline loops: CDR1 GTSNPN, CDR2 SVGIG (reference sequence).

This clonotype was observed many times. This chain connects TRBV15 to TRBJ1-3; D is undetermined. Germline lookup yields CDR1 LNHNV and CDR2 YYDKDF (reference sequence). CDR3 length: 12 amino acids. Trimming took 5 bases from V and 2 from J, leaving 4 bases between them. The chain's CDR3 is CATSEAGNTIYF. The CDR3 region has the DNA TGTGCCACCAGCGAGGCTGGAAACACCATATATTTT.

This clonotype was recorded many times. This chain connects TRBV11-2 to TRBJ2-3; TRBD2 is a possible D gene (6 bases). CDR1 SGHAT and CDR2 FQNNGV come from the germline V gene. Trimming removed 1 base at V and 2 bases at J, with 10 bases between. CDR3 length: 15 amino acids. CDR3 residues: CASSLGERVTDTQYF. CDR3 bases: TGTGCCAGCAGCTTAGGCGAGCGGGTCACAGATACGCAGTATTTT. Together with reference TRBV11-2 and TRBJ2-3, the CDR3 gives the full variable domain: EAGVAQSPRYKIIEKRQSVAFWCNPISGHATLYWYQQILGQGPKLLIQFQNNGVVDDSQLPKDRFSAERLKGVDSTLKIQPAKLEDSAVYLCASSLGERVTDTQYFGPGTRLTVL.

This clonotype has at least ten counts. J is TRBJ2-5 and V is TRBV20-1; TRBD1 matches 7 bases. Trimming at V came to 5 bases and at J to 2 bases, leaving 8 bases not matched to a gene. The germline CDR1 and CDR2 sequences are DFQATT and SNEGSKA (reference sequence). The CDR3 runs 14 residues. The CDR3 spells CSAGQGVGQETQYF. The CDR3 DNA reads TGCAGTGCTGGCCAGGGGGTTGGGCAAGAGACCCAGTACTTC.

This clonotype was observed at least ten times. This CDR3 reads CATSDLWGELFF. The CDR3 DNA reads TGTGCCACCAGTGATTTGTGGGGGGAGCTGTTTTTT. The rearrangement links TRBV24-1 to TRBJ2-2, with D uncertain. V was shortened by 0 bases and J by 8 bases, with 3 bases between the two germline ends. Germline values: CDR1 KGHDR, CDR2 SFDVKD. The CDR3 spans 12 residues.

In this sample, this clonotype turned up a few times. The chain couples TRBV23-1 to TRBJ2-5, with 7 positions matching TRBD1. TRBV23-1 is an ORF; its function is uncertain. The V and J ends lost 7 bases and 2 bases, in that order; junction bases with no gene match: 7. The CDR3 is 14 residues long. The CDR3 loop reads CASNPPTGQETQYF. For the CDR3, the DNA is TGCGCCAGCAACCCACCGACAGGGCAAGAGACCCAGTACTTC.

There are a few counts of this clonotype. V and J are TRBV5-6 and TRBJ1-2, with 7 nucleotides matching TRBD1. J was trimmed by 7 bases and V by 3 bases; bases with no gene match: 9. The CDR3 contains 14 residues. Germline CDR1 is SGHDT and CDR2 is YYEEEE. The CDR3 loop reads CASSSSDRVFGYTF. CDR3 nucleotides: TGTGCCAGCAGCTCCTCAGACAGGGTCTTTGGCTACACCTTC.

This clonotype has more than one count but fewer than ten. The chain carries TRBV20-1 and TRBJ1-2, with D hard to call. This CDR3 is built from 15 residues. Germline lookup yields CDR1 DFQATT and CDR2 SNEGSKA (reference sequence). The V end was cut by 0 bases, the J end by 4 bases, with 15 bases between. The CDR3 region is CSARDRRVPLYGYTF. The DNA for the CDR3 is TGCAGTGCTAGAGATCGAAGGGTTCCCCTCTATGGCTACACCTTC.

In this sample, this clonotype turned up once. The J gene is TRBJ2-3, the V gene TRBV20-1; the D is unclear. Trimming took off 6 bases at V and 4 bases at J, with 11 bases between the two ends. Germline V gene data show CDR1 as DFQATT and CDR2 as SNEGSKA (reference sequence). This CDR3 spans 12 amino acids. CDR3: CSAPFFPDTQYF. CDR3 nucleotide sequence: TGCAGTGCCCCCTTCTTCCCAGATACGCAGTATTTT.

This clonotype has ten or more counts. CDR3 DNA sequence: TGTGCCAGCAGCTCCCGACTAGCGGGAGGCATCTACAATGAGCAGTTCTTC. As protein: CASSSRLAGGIYNEQFF. This rearrangement joins TRBV7-9 to TRBJ2-1; 13 bases agree with TRBD2. V lost 4 bases, J lost 3 bases, and 6 bases stayed unmatched. The CDR3 sequence is 17 residues long. Looked up from germline, CDR1 is SEHNR and CDR2 is FQNEAQ (reference sequence).

This clonotype was detected ten times or more. This chain uses TRBV7-9 with TRBJ2-2; D is perhaps TRBD2 (5 bases). The CDR3 has 16 residues. Trimming shortened V by 1 base and J by 6 bases, and 15 bases separated the two germline ends. CDR1 is SEHNR and CDR2 is FQNEAQ in the germline V gene (reference sequence). CDR3 protein: CASSLGRPGEPGELFF. The CDR3 DNA sequence: TGTGCCAGCAGCTTAGGAAGGCCCGGGGAACCCGGGGAGCTGTTTTTT.

In this sample, this clonotype turned up a few times. The chain combines TRBV4-1 with TRBJ1-6; D unclear. With 3 bases removed from V and 9 bases from J, the gap between germline ends came to 6 bases. CDR1 and CDR2 from the germline V gene are MGHRA and YSYEKL. This CDR3 is built from 12 residues. The chain's CDR3 is CASSHFGSPLHF. CDR3 DNA: TGCGCCAGCAGCCACTTCGGTTCACCCCTCCACTTT.

This clonotype was counted many times. V is TRBV5-1 and J is TRBJ2-7, with D maybe TRBD2 (7 bases). Germline V gene sequence: CDR1 SGHRS, CDR2 YFSETQ. This CDR3 is built from 14 residues. V was pared by 4 bases and J by 7 bases, with 18 bases between. Here the CDR3 reads CASSRRGGAEEQYV. The CDR3 DNA follows: TGCGCCAGCAGCCGGAGGGGGGGCGCTGAGGAGCAGTACGTC.

This clonotype was picked up a small number of times. The chain links TRBV10-3 to TRBJ2-1, with 7 bases matching TRBD2. V was pared by 10 bases and J by 0 bases, with 3 bases of the junction left unmatched. The CDR3 loop spans 13 amino acids. Germline loops: CDR1 ENHRY, CDR2 SYGVKD. The chain's CDR3 is CATSGNSYNEQFF. The CDR3 DNA reads as TGTGCCACCAGCGGGAACTCCTACAATGAGCAGTTCTTC.

Many counts were recorded for this clonotype. V usage is TRBV2 and J usage is TRBJ1-2, with D possibly matching TRBD1 (6 bases). CDR3 size: 16 residues. Germline CDR1 reads SNHLY; CDR2 reads FYNNEI. Trimming left V 0 bases short and J 3 bases short, with 14 bases between. The DNA for the CDR3 is TGTGCCAGCAGTGAAGCGGGGGGCACAGTTGACTATGGCTACACCTTC. It is translated as CASSEAGGTVDYGYTF.

The chain combines TRBV13 with TRBJ2-5; D not certain. The germline CDR1 and CDR2 sequences are PRHDT and FYEKMQ (reference sequence). The CDR3 covers 13 residues. Trimming pared 8 bases from V and 2 bases from J, leaving 12 bases between. In DNA, the CDR3 is TGTGCCAGCTCACTAATGGCGCAAGAGACCCAGTACTTC. Translated, it gives CASSLMAQETQYF.

The genes are TRBV6-1 and TRBJ1-4; 9 nucleotides agree with TRBD1. Germline values: CDR1 MNHNS, CDR2 SASEGT. With 5 bases clipped from V and 7 bases from J, the junction kept 5 bases outside the gene matches. The CDR3 totals 14 residues. DNA of the CDR3: TGTGCCAGCAGTAGCGGGACAGGGTTTGAAAAACTGTTTTTT. It specifies CASSSGTGFEKLFF.

This clonotype was counted ten times or more. The V gene is TRBV5-1, the J gene TRBJ1-2; 8 nucleotides align to TRBD1. The V segment lost 1 base and the J segment 4 bases; nucleotides outside the gene matches: 9. The germline CDR1 and CDR2 sequences are SGHRS and YFSETQ. The CDR3 runs 16 residues. In nucleotides, the CDR3 is TGCGCCAGCAGCTTGCGGACAGGGCGAAACCTCTATGGCTACACCTTC. Translated: CASSLRTGRNLYGYTF.

The V and J genes are TRBV5-1 and TRBJ2-7; D perhaps matches TRBD1 (6 bases). V was cut by 5 bases and J by 0 bases, with 15 bases left in between. Germline CDR1 reads SGHRS; CDR2 reads YFSETQ. This CDR3 has 15 amino acids. The CDR3 loop is CASRHGTPVSYEQYV. CDR3 DNA: TGCGCCAGCAGGCACGGGACACCCGTCTCCTACGAGCAGTACGTC.

This clonotype was seen many times. V gene TRBV2 combines with J gene TRBJ2-5; maybe TRBD1 (5 bases). The germline V gene encodes CDR1 SNHLY and CDR2 FYNNEI. The CDR3 runs 14 residues. Deletions cut 7 bases from V and 2 bases from J, with 14 bases between. CDR3 DNA: TGTGCCAGCATGGTGGGGCGGCAACAAGAGACCCAGTACTTC. This codes for CASMVGRQQETQYF.

This clonotype was seen ten or more times. The CDR3 loop reads CASSLAETYEQYF. CDR3 coding DNA: TGTGCCAGCAGCTTAGCTGAGACCTACGAGCAGTACTTC. The chain is built from TRBV7-8 and TRBJ2-7; no reliable D call. Trimming removed 0 bases from V and 2 bases from J, with 5 bases in between. The CDR3 consists of 13 residues. Germline CDR1 is SGHVS and CDR2 is FQNEAQ.

This clonotype was observed a few times. The V gene is TRBV7-2, the J gene TRBJ2-1; D uncertain. Trimming removed 4 bases at V and 1 base at J, with 11 bases between. Germline assignment: CDR1 SGHTA and CDR2 FQGNSA. The CDR3 totals 15 residues. CDR3 in amino acids: CASSSSLGSYNEQFF. Here the CDR3 DNA reads TGTGCCAGCAGCTCCTCCCTAGGGTCCTACAATGAGCAGTTCTTC. Based on the CDR3 plus reference TRBV7-2 and TRBJ2-1, the full variable domain is GAGVSQSPSNKVTEKGKDVELRCDPISGHTALYWYRQSLGQGLEFLIYFQGNSAPDKSGLPSDRFSAERTGGSVSTLTIQRTQQEDSAVYLCASSSSLGSYNEQFFGPGTRLTVL.

For this clonotype: This sequence may be a read error, since a much larger clone differs from it by one base. This rearrangement joins TRBV5-6 to TRBJ2-5; D gene ambiguous. Germline loops: CDR1 SGHDT, CDR2 YYEEEE. The V end lost 7 bases, the J end lost 4 bases, and 11 bases lay between the germline ends. This CDR3 spans 12 amino acids. The CDR3 coding sequence is TGTGCCAGCGGCCATGCCCGAGAGACCCAGTACTTC. Translated: CASGHARETQYF.

This clonotype was seen at least ten times. J is TRBJ1-1 and V is TRBV24-1; D gene ambiguous. Per the germline V gene, CDR1 is KGHDR and CDR2 is SFDVKD. Trimming removed 5 bases from V and 9 bases from J, with 9 bases in between. CDR3 length equals 11 residues. The CDR3 protein is CATSVGRKAFF. For the CDR3, the DNA is TGTGCCACCAGTGTTGGGAGGAAAGCTTTCTTT.